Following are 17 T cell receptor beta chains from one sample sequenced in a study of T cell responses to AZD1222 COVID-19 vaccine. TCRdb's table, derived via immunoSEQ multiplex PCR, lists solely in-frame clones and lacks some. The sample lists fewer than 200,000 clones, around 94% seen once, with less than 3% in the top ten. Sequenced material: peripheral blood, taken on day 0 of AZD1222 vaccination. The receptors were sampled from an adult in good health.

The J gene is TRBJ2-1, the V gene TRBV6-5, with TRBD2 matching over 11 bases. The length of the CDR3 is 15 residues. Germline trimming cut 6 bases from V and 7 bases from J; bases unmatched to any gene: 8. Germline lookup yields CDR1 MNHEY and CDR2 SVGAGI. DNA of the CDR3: TGTGCCAGCAGGGGGGGCACTAGCGGGAGAAATGAGCAGTTCTTC. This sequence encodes CASRGGTSGRNEQFF.

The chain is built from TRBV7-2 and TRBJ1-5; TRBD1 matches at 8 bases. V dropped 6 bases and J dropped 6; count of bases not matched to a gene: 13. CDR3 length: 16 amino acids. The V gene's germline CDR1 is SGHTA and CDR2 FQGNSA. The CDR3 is CASSRDAGGLGQPQHF. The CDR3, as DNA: TGTGCCAGCAGTCGAGATGCAGGGGGCTTGGGTCAGCCCCAGCATTTT. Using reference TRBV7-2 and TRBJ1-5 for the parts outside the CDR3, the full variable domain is GAGVSQSPSNKVTEKGKDVELRCDPISGHTALYWYRQSLGQGLEFLIYFQGNSAPDKSGLPSDRFSAERTGGSVSTLTIQRTQQEDSAVYLCASSRDAGGLGQPQHFGDGTRLSIL.

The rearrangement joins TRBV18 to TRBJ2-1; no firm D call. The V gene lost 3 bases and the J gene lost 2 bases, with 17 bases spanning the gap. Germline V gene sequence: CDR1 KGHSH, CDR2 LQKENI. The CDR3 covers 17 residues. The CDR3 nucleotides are TGTGCCAGCTCACCCCAAGTAGTAGCCGCGCCCTACAATGAGCAGTTCTTC. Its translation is CASSPQVVAAPYNEQFF.

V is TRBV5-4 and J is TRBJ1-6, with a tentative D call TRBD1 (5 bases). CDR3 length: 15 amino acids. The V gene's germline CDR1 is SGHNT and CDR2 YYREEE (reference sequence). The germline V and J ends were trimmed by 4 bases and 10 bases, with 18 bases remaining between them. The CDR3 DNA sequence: TGTGCCAGCAGCGGGGACCTGACGCGGGTCTCACCCCTCCACTTT. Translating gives CASSGDLTRVSPLHF.

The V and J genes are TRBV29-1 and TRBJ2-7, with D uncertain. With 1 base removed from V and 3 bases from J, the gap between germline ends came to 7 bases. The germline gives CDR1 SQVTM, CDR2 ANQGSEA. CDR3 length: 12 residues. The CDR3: CSVEGANYEQYF. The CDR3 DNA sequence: TGCAGCGTTGAAGGGGCTAACTACGAGCAGTACTTC.

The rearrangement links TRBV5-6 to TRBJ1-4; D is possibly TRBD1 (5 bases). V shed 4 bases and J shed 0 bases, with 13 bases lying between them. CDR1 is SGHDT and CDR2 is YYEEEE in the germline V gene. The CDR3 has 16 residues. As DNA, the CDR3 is TGTGCCAGCAGCCCCGGCGGGACCCCAACTAATGAAAAACTGTTTTTT. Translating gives CASSPGGTPTNEKLFF.

CDR3 region: CASSVEGARTAEQYF. The CDR3 nucleotides are TGTGCCAGCAGCGTAGAGGGGGCCAGGACCGCCGAGCAGTACTTC. The rearrangement joins TRBV9 to TRBJ2-7; 7 positions agree with TRBD1. Germline-derived CDR1 and CDR2 are SGDLS and YYNGEE. V was pared by 0 bases and J by 6 bases, with 9 bases of the junction left unmatched. The CDR3 is made up of 15 amino acids. The full variable domain, its missing parts supplied by reference TRBV9 and TRBJ2-7, is DSGVTQTPKHLITATGQRVTLRCSPRSGDLSVYWYQQSLDQGLQFLIQYYNGEERAKGNILERFSAQQFPDLHSELNLSSLELGDSALYFCASSVEGARTAEQYFGPGTRLTVT.

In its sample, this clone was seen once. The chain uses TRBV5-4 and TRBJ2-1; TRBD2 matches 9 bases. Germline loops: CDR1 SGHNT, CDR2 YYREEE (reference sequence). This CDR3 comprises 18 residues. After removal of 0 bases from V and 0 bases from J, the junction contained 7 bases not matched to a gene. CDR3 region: CASSLGGFSGSSYNEQFF. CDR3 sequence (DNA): TGTGCCAGCAGCTTGGGAGGGTTTAGCGGGAGCTCCTACAATGAGCAGTTCTTC.

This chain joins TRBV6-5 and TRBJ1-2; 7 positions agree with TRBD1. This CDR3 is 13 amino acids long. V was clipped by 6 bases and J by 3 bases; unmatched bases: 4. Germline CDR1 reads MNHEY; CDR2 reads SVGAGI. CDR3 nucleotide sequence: TGTGCCAGCAGAGTAGACAGGGACTATGGCTACACCTTC. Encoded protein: CASRVDRDYGYTF.

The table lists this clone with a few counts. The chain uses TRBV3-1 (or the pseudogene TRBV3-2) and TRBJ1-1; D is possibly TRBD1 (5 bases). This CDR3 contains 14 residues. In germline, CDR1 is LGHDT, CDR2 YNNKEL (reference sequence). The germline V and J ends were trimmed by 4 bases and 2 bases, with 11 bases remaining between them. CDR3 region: CASSLGEINTEAFF. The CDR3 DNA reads TGTGCCAGCAGCCTGGGGGAGATAAACACTGAAGCTTTCTTT.

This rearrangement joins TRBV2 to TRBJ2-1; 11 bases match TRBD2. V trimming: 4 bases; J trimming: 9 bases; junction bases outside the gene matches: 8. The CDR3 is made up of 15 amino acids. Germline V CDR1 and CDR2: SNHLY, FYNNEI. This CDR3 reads CASSGQLAGVSEQFF. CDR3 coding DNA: TGTGCCAGCAGTGGACAACTAGCGGGAGTAAGTGAGCAGTTCTTC.

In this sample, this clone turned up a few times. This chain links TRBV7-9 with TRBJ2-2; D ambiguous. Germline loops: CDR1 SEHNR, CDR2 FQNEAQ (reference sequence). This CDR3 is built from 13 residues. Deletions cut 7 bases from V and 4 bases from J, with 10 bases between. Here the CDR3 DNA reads TGTGCCAGCATTCCCACTGTCACCGGGGAGCTGTTTTTT. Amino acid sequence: CASIPTVTGELFF.

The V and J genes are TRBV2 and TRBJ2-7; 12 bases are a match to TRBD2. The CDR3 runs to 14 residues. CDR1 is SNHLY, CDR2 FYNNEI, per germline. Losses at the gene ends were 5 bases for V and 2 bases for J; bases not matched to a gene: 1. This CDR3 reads CASSLAGGTYEQYF. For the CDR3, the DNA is TGTGCCAGCAGTCTAGCGGGAGGGACCTACGAGCAGTACTTC. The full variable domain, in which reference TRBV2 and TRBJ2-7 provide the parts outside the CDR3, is EPEVTQTPSHQVTQMGQEVILRCVPISNHLYFYWYRQILGQKVEFLVSFYNNEISEKSEIFDDQFSVERPDGSNFTLKIRSTKLEDSAMYFCASSLAGGTYEQYFGPGTRLTVT.

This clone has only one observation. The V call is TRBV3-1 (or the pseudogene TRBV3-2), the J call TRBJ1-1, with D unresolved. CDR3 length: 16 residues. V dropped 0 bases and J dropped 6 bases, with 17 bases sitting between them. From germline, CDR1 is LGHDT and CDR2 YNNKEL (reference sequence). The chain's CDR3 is CASSQDDIAADSEAFF. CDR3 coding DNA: TGTGCCAGCAGCCAAGATGATATTGCAGCAGATTCTGAAGCTTTCTTT.

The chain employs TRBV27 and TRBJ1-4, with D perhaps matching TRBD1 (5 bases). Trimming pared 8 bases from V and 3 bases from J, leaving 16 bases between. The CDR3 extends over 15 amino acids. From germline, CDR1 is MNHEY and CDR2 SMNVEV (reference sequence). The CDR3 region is CASGIFGTSNEKLFF. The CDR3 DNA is TGTGCCAGCGGGATTTTCGGGACTTCTAATGAAAAACTGTTTTTT.

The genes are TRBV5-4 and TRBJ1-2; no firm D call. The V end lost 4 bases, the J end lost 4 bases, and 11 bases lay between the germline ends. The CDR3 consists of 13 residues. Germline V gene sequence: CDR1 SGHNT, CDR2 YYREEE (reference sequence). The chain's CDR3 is CASSQDGLYGYTF. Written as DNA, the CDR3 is TGTGCCAGCAGCCAAGACGGACTCTATGGCTACACCTTC.

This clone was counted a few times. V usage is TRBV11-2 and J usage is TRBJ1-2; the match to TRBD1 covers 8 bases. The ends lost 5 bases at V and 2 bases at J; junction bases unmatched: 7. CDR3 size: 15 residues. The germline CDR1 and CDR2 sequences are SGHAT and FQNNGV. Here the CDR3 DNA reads TGTGCCAGCAGCCCTCGGACAGGGCAGAACTATGGCTACACCTTC. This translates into CASSPRTGQNYGYTF.